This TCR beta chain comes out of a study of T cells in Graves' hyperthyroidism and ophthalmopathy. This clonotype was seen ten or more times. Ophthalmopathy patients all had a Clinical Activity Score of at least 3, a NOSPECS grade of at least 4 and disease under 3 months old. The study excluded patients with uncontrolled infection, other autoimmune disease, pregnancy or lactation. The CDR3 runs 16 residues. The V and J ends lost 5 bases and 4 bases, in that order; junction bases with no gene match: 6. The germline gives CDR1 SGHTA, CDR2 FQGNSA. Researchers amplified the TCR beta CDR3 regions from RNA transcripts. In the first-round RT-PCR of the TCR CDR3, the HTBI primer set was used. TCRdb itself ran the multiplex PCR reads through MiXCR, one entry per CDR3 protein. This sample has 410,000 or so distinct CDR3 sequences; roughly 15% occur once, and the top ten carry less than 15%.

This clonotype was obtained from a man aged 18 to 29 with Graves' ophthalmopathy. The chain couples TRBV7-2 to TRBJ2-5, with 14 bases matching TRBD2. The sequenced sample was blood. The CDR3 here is CASSPLGTSGGETQYF. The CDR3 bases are TGTGCCAGCAGCCCCCTAGGGACTAGCGGGGGAGAGACCCAGTACTTC.